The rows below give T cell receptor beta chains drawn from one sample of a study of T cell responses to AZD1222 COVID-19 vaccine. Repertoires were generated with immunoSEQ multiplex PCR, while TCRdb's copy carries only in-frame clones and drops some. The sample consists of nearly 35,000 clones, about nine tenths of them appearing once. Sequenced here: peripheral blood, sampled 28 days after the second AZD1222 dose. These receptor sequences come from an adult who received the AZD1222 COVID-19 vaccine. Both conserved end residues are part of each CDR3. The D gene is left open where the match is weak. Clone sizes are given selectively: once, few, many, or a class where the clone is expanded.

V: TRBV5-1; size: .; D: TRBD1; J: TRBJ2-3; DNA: TGCGCCAGCAGCTTGGGGGACAGGGGCGCAGATACGCAGTATTTT; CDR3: CASSLGDRGADTQYF
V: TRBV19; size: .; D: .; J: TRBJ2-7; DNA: TGTGCCAGTAGCCAGTTCCCCTTGGGCTCGTACGAGCAGTACTTC; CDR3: CASSQFPLGSYEQYF
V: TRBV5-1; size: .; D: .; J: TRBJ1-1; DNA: TGCGCCAGCAGGAGTACAGGGACGAACACTGAAGCTTTCTTT; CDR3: CASRSTGTNTEAFF
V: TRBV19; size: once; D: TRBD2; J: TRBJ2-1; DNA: TGTGCCAGTAGCCCCATAAAAGCGGGAGGGCCCCATGAGCAGTTCTTC; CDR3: CASSPIKAGGPHEQFF
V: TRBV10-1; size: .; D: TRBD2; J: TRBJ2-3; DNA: TGCGCCAGCAGTAGGGGACTAGCGGGAAACACAGATACGCAGTATTTT; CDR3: CASSRGLAGNTDTQYF
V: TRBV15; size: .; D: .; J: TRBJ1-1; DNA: TGTGCCACCAGCAGGGGCGGGTGGGGGCTCATTGAAGCTTTCTTT; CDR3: CATSRGGWGLIEAFF
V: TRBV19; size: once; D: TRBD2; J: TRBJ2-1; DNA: TGTGCCAGTAGTATTGGCCTAGCGGGGACTAATGAGCAGTTCTTC; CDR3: CASSIGLAGTNEQFF
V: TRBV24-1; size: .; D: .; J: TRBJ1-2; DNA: TGTGCCACCAGTGATTTCCTTTTCGAAGGCTACACCTTC; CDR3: CATSDFLFEGYTF
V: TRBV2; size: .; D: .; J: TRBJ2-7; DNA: TGTGCCAGCAGCCCGAGCTCCTACGAGCAGTACTTC; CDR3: CASSPSSYEQYF
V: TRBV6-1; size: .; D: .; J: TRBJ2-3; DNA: TGTGCCAGCAGTGAAATTCTCACAGATACGCAGTATTTT; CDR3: CASSEILTDTQYF
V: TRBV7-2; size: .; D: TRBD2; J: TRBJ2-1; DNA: TGTGCCAGCAGCTTAAGGCCTAGCGGGACTTACAATGAGCAGTTCTTC; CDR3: CASSLRPSGTYNEQFF
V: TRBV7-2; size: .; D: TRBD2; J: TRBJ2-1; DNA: TGTGCCAGCAGCTTAGAAGCGGGGGGGCCGGATGAGCAGTTCTTC; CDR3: CASSLEAGGPDEQFF
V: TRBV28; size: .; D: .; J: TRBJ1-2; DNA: TGTGCCAGCAGTTTATATGGATCCAGGTCGGGTGGCTACACCTTC; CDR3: CASSLYGSRSGGYTF
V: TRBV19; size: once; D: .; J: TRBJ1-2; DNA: TGTGCCAGTAGCAACGGCCGGGGCCCTTATGGCTACACCTTC; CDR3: CASSNGRGPYGYTF
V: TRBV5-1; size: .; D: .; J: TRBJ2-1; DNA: TGCGCCAGCAGCGATCGGACTAATAATGAGCAGTTCTTC; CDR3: CASSDRTNNEQFF
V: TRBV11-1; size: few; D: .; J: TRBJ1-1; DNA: TGTGCCAGCAGCTTAACGAGGGATTGGACTGAAGCTTTCTTT; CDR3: CASSLTRDWTEAFF
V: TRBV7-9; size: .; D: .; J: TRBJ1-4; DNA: TGTGCCAGCAGCCCTTTGAGGGCGACTAATGAAAAACTGTTTTTT; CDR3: CASSPLRATNEKLFF
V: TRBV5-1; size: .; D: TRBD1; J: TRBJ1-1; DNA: TGCGCCAGCAGCCAGAGACAGGGGAAGGCTGAAGCTTTCTTT; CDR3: CASSQRQGKAEAFF
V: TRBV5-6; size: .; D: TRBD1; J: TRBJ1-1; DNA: TGTGCCAGCAGCTTGTTCGGACAGGGGGGTAAGACTGAAGCTTTCTTT; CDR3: CASSLFGQGGKTEAFF
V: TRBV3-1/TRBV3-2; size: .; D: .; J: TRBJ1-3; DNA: TGTGCCAGCAGCCTGAGGGGGTCGGCAGGAAACACCATATATTTT; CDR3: CASSLRGSAGNTIYF
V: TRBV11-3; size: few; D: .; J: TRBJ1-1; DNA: TGTGCCAGCAGTTCAAACCAGGGTAAAGCTTTCTTT; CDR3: CASSSNQGKAFF
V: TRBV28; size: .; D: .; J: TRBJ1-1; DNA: TGTGCCAGCAGTTTACATGGGAACACTGAAGCTTTCTTT; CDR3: CASSLHGNTEAFF
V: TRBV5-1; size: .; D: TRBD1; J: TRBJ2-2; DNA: TGCGCCAGCAGCTTGGGGGCCGGGACAGGGATTCCCGGGGAGCTGTTTTTT; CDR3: CASSLGAGTGIPGELFF
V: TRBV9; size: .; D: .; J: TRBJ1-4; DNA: TGTGCCAGCAGTGGGGGGCCCACTAATGAAAAACTGTTTTTT; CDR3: CASSGGPTNEKLFF